The T cell receptor (beta chain) under discussion was sequenced for a study of siplizumab effects on memory and regulatory T cells. General study results and limits: Confirmatory evidence of suppressive function in proliferating siplizumab-culture Tregs was not obtained. The naive T cell population seemed more diverse than memory cells and seemed a major contributor to the alloresponse.

This clone was seen a few times. Its antigen remains unknown. The germline V gene has CDR1 SGHAT and CDR2 FQNNGV. The CDR3 extends over 19 amino acids. V was pared by 5 bases and J by 0 bases, with 18 bases of the junction left unmatched. Around 100,000 TCR templates per sample were assayed. Profiled with immunoSEQ multiplex PCR; TCRdb holds only in-frame clones, not every one. The data hold about 100,000 clones, with about 94% observed a single time. Material: non-Treg CD4+ T cells sorted from blood. The source of this sequence is a human donor in good health. The V and J genes are TRBV11-2 and TRBJ2-7; the match to TRBD2 covers 8 bases. CDR3 region: CASSHPALSTSDLSYEQYF. CDR3 coding DNA: TGTGCCAGCAGCCACCCGGCGTTGTCGACTAGCGACCTCTCCTACGAGCAGTACTTC.